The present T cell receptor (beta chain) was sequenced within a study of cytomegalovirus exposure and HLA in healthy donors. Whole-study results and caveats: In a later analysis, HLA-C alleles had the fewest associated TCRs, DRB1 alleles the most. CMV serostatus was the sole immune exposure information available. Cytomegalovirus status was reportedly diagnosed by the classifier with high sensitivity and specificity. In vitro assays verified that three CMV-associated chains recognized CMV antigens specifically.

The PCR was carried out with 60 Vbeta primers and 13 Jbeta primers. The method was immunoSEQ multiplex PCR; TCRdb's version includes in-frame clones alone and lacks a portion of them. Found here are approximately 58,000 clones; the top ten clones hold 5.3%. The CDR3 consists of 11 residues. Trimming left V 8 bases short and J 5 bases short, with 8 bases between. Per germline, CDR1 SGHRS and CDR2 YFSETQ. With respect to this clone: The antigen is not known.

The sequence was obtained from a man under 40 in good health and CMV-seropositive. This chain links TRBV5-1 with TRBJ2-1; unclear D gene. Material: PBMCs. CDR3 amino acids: CARSEDNEQFF. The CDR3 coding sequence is TGCGCCAGAAGCGAGGACAATGAGCAGTTCTTC.